Listed below are T cell receptor beta chains from one sample, sequenced in a study of blood T cell repertoires in COVID-19. The data were produced by immunoSEQ multiplex PCR, yet TCRdb's version contains in-frame clones alone and is incomplete. The data hold roughly 230,000 clones, with 65% to 85% observed a single time. Sequencing was performed on peripheral blood. The receptors originated from a man aged 40-55 years with acute or convalescent COVID-19. Both conserved end residues are part of each CDR3. The D gene is left open where the match is weak. Clone size is given for some rows only: seen once, a few or many times, or a class if the clone is expanded.

j_call cdr3_length v_call d_call clone_size cdr3_aa cdr3_nt
TRBJ2-7 12 TRBV2 . . CASSQDGYEQYF TGTGCCAGCAGCCAGGATGGGTACGAGCAGTACTTC
TRBJ1-2 14 TRBV5-4 . . CASSFEGANYGYTF TGTGCCAGCAGCTTCGAAGGGGCTAACTATGGCTACACCTTC
TRBJ2-7 15 TRBV30 TRBD2 . CAWSVRGGRAYEQYF TGTGCCTGGAGTGTTAGGGGCGGGAGGGCCTACGAGCAGTACTTC
TRBJ1-1 15 TRBV11-3 TRBD1 . CASSSPGQGYTEAFF TGTGCCAGCAGCTCCCCGGGACAGGGATACACTGAAGCTTTCTTT
TRBJ1-5 13 TRBV3-1/TRBV3-2 . . CASSQDFIQPQHF TGTGCCAGCAGCCAAGATTTTATTCAGCCCCAGCATTTT
TRBJ1-2 11 TRBV29-1 TRBD1 . CSVDREYGYTF TGCAGCGTCGACAGGGAATATGGCTACACCTTC
TRBJ1-5 12 TRBV27 . . CATGLGGQPQHF TGTGCCACCGGTTTGGGGGGTCAGCCCCAGCATTTT
TRBJ1-1 14 TRBV7-9 TRBD1 . CASSRTGGNTEAFF TGTGCCAGCAGCAGGACAGGGGGGAACACTGAAGCTTTCTTT
TRBJ1-1 12 TRBV5-6 . . CASSLYGGRAFF TGTGCCAGCAGCTTATACGGGGGGAGGGCTTTCTTT
TRBJ1-5 17 TRBV15 . . CATSRLPQGLGNQPQHF TGTGCCACCAGCAGACTACCCCAGGGGTTAGGCAATCAGCCCCAGCATTTT
TRBJ2-5 15 TRBV19 TRBD2 . CASRQTSGYQETQYF TGTGCCAGTAGACAGACTAGCGGTTACCAAGAGACCCAGTACTTC
TRBJ2-3 16 TRBV27 . . CASSLSGLLRADTQYF TGTGCCAGCAGTTTATCAGGACTGCTTCGAGCGGATACGCAGTATTTT
TRBJ1-4 16 TRBV4-2 TRBD1 . CASSQDLRDSNEKLFF TGTGCCAGCAGCCAAGATCTTCGGGACAGTAATGAAAAACTGTTTTTT
TRBJ2-7 15 TRBV11-2 TRBD2 few CASSLGLAGNREQYF TGTGCCAGCAGCTTAGGACTAGCGGGAAACCGGGAGCAGTACTTC
TRBJ2-1 17 TRBV3-1/TRBV3-2 TRBD1 . CASSLRNTGALHNEQFF TGTGCCAGCAGCCTACGTAATACAGGGGCTCTGCACAATGAGCAGTTCTTC
TRBJ2-7 19 TRBV3-1/TRBV3-2 TRBD2 once CASSQKYNGGLAGVREQYF TGTGCCAGCAGCCAAAAGTATAATGGGGGACTAGCGGGAGTGCGGGAGCAGTACTTC
TRBJ2-2 15 TRBV5-1 TRBD2 . CASSPGGSNTGELFF TGCGCCAGCAGTCCGGGAGGATCGAACACCGGGGAGCTGTTTTTT
TRBJ1-2 14 TRBV7-9 . . CASSNQTGYYGYTF TGTGCCAGCAGCAACCAGACAGGCTACTATGGCTACACCTTC
TRBJ1-1 15 TRBV7-6 . . CASSLSGQGGTEAFF TGTGCCAGCAGCTTATCAGGGCAGGGAGGCACTGAAGCTTTCTTT
TRBJ1-2 13 TRBV19 TRBD1 once CASSTGTGNGYTF TGTGCCAGTAGCACCGGGACAGGGAACGGCTACACCTTC
TRBJ2-7 19 TRBV7-2 TRBD2 . CASSLSPSTSGGSSYEQYF TGTGCCAGCAGCCTTAGTCCCTCCACTAGCGGGGGCAGCTCCTACGAGCAGTACTTC
TRBJ2-1 19 TRBV6-2/TRBV6-3 TRBD2 . CASSRPGLAGGGSYNEQFF TGTGCCAGCAGCCGACCGGGACTAGCGGGAGGGGGCTCCTACAATGAGCAGTTCTTC
TRBJ2-3 16 TRBV5-5 . . CASSSRGTPELDTQYF TGTGCCAGCAGCTCAAGGGGGACCCCCGAGCTGGATACGCAGTATTTT
TRBJ1-4 15 TRBV7-9 . few CASSVGTQEGEKLFF TGTGCCAGCAGCGTAGGGACGCAAGAGGGAGAAAAACTGTTTTTT
TRBJ2-5 11 TRBV20-1 . . CSASTQETQYF TGCAGTGCTAGTACTCAAGAGACCCAGTACTTC
TRBJ1-3 15 TRBV7-9 . . CASSRPTGSGNTIYF TGTGCCAGCAGCCGTCCTACAGGGTCTGGAAACACCATATATTTT
TRBJ1-2 15 TRBV6-5 TRBD1 . CASSYRGRAGYGYTF TGTGCCAGCAGTTACAGGGGGCGGGCTGGGTATGGCTACACCTTC
TRBJ1-6 18 TRBV19 . . CASSIRDTSSSPRSPLHF TGTGCCAGTAGTATAAGGGACACCTCCTCTTCTCCCCGGTCACCCCTCCACTTT
TRBJ1-5 13 TRBV6-1 . few CASSEAQQKPQHF TGTGCCAGCAGTGAAGCACAGCAAAAGCCCCAGCATTTT
TRBJ2-1 18 TRBV6-2/TRBV6-3 . . CASSYSRPGEVTYNEQFF TGTGCCAGCAGTTACTCGAGACCGGGGGAGGTCACCTACAATGAGCAGTTCTTC
TRBJ2-3 15 TRBV3-1/TRBV3-2 . . CASSQGGLKSDTQYF TGTGCCAGCAGCCAAGGTGGCTTGAAGTCAGATACGCAGTATTTT
TRBJ1-2 18 TRBV7-8 . . CASSLRQGVFLGDYGYTF TGTGCCAGCAGCTTACGGCAGGGTGTATTTCTTGGGGACTATGGCTACACCTTC
TRBJ2-1 12 TRBV19 . . CASSLEYNEQFF TGTGCCAGTAGTCTGGAGTACAATGAGCAGTTCTTC
TRBJ2-7 12 TRBV2 . . CASSEAIYEQYF TGTGCCAGCAGTGAAGCCATCTACGAGCAGTACTTC
TRBJ1-2 12 TRBV19 . . CASSEQPYGYTF TGTGCCAGTAGTGAACAGCCCTATGGCTACACCTTC
TRBJ2-7 15 TRBV11-2 TRBD2 . CASSLERGGSYEQYF TGTGCCAGCAGCCTAGAACGGGGGGGGAGCTACGAGCAGTACTTC
TRBJ2-7 13 TRBV2 . once CASSVDLYYEQYF TGTGCCAGCAGTGTGGACTTATACTACGAGCAGTACTTC
TRBJ1-3 14 TRBV30 TRBD1 few CAWRDRESGNTIYF TGTGCCTGGAGGGACAGGGAATCTGGAAACACCATATATTTT
TRBJ1-1 11 TRBV29-1 TRBD1 . CSVGRGRVAFF TGCAGCGTTGGCAGGGGGCGGGTAGCTTTCTTT
TRBJ2-5 15 TRBV5-6 TRBD1 few CASSPKDRDEETQYF TGTGCCAGCAGCCCGAAGGACAGGGATGAAGAGACCCAGTACTTC
TRBJ2-1 14 TRBV25-1 . . CASSSQGAYNEQFF TGTGCCAGCAGTTCCCAAGGGGCTTACAATGAGCAGTTCTTC
TRBJ1-1 15 TRBV2 . few CASREGVRRNTEAFF TGTGCCAGCAGGGAAGGGGTGAGGAGGAACACTGAAGCTTTCTTT
TRBJ1-1 14 TRBV6-5 . . CASSYGRMNTEAFF TGTGCCAGCAGTTACGGCAGGATGAACACTGAAGCTTTCTTT
TRBJ2-7 14 TRBV2 . . CASKGATQTYEQYF TGTGCCAGCAAAGGAGCGACCCAAACCTACGAGCAGTACTTC
TRBJ2-3 16 TRBV5-1 TRBD1 . CASSSGSPRGPDTQYF TGCGCCAGCAGCTCCGGGTCTCCCAGGGGGCCAGATACGCAGTATTTT
TRBJ2-7 15 TRBV7-9 TRBD2 . CASSLATLAGDEQYF TGTGCCAGCAGCTTAGCGACTCTAGCGGGAGACGAGCAGTACTTC
TRBJ1-1 15 TRBV27 TRBD1 . CASSSLDRVGTEAFF TGTGCCAGCAGTTCATTGGACAGGGTTGGCACTGAAGCTTTCTTT
TRBJ2-7 14 TRBV30 . . CAWESGLTPPQQYF TGTGCCTGGGAATCTGGACTAACCCCGCCCCAGCAGTACTTC
TRBJ1-1 15 TRBV6-5 TRBD1 . CASSIMDRAATEAFF TGTGCCAGCAGCATCATGGACAGGGCTGCCACTGAAGCTTTCTTT
TRBJ1-4 15 TRBV3-1/TRBV3-2 . . CASSQVEGPNEKLFF TGTGCCAGCAGCCAAGTGGAGGGCCCGAATGAAAAACTGTTTTTT
TRBJ2-3 15 TRBV2 . . CASSEDRYQADTQYF TGTGCCAGCAGTGAAGACAGGTATCAAGCAGATACGCAGTATTTT
TRBJ2-3 16 TRBV11-3 TRBD2 . CASSLRAGGPEDTQYF TGTGCCAGCAGCTTGCGGGCGGGAGGGCCTGAGGATACGCAGTATTTT
TRBJ2-2 13 TRBV5-1 . . CASRGSHTGELFF TGCGCCTCAAGGGGGAGCCACACCGGGGAGCTGTTTTTT
TRBJ1-1 17 TRBV5-5 TRBD1 . CASSLLTGLFLNTEAFF TGTGCCAGCAGCTTATTGACAGGGTTATTTTTGAACACTGAAGCTTTCTTT
TRBJ2-7 15 TRBV5-1 TRBD1 . CASSPGGQATYEQYF TGCGCCAGCAGCCCAGGGGGACAGGCAACGTACGAGCAGTACTTC
TRBJ1-2 13 TRBV10-3 TRBD1 once CAISIDRDYGYTF TGTGCCATCAGTATTGACAGGGACTATGGCTACACCTTC
TRBJ2-7 16 TRBV7-9 . . CASSPLETELPYEQYF TGTGCCAGCAGCCCACTGGAAACAGAACTTCCCTACGAGCAGTACTTC
TRBJ2-1 16 TRBV2 . . CASSERGGMPYNEQFF TGTGCCAGCAGTGAGCGGGGCGGGATGCCATACAATGAGCAGTTCTTC
TRBJ1-6 14 TRBV13 . . CASSLSRVSSPLHF TGTGCCAGCAGCTTATCCAGGGTGTCTTCACCCCTCCACTTT
TRBJ2-7 14 TRBV7-9 . . CASSLSGSSYEQYF TGTGCCAGCAGCTTATCGGGGAGCTCCTACGAGCAGTACTTC